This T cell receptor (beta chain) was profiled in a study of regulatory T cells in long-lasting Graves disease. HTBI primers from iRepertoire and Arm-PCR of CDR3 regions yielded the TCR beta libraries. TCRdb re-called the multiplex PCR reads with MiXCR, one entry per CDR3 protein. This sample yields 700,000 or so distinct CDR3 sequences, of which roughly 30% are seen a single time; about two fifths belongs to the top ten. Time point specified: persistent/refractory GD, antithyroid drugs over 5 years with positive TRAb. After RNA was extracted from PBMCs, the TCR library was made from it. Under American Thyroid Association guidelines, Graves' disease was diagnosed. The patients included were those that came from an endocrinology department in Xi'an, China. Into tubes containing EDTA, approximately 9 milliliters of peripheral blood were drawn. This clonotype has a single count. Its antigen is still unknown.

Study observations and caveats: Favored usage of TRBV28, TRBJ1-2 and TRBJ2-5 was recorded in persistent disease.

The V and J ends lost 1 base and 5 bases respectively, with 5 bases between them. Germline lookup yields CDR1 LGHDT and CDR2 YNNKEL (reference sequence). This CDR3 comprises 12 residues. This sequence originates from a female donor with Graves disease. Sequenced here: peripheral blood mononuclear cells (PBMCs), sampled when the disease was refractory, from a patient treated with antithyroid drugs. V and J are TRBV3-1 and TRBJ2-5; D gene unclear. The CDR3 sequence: CASSQGPETQYF. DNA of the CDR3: TGTGCCAGCAGCCAAGGGCCTGAGACCCAGTACTTC.